One and the same sample provided the 20 T cell receptor beta chains below, sequenced in a study of Ad26.COV2.S vaccination and SARS-CoV-2 variants. Regarding treatment: 15 to 20 received Ad26.COV2.S at low or high dose, single or two shots; roughly five received placebo; per-sample allocation not given. On day 63 after the first injection, vaccine and placebo recipients gave samples. Only in-frame clones appear in the TCRdb table, and some are missing; sequencing was by immunoSEQ multiplex PCR. The table records approximately 410,000 clones, roughly 88% of them present only once. The material was peripheral blood, obtained in a trial of Ad26.COV2.S vaccine versus placebo. Receptor source: a person aged 18-65 years who received the Ad26.COV2.S COVID-19 vaccine or a placebo.

V gene TRBV29-1 combines with J gene TRBJ2-1; 10 nucleotides match TRBD2. Germline loops: CDR1 SQVTM, CDR2 ANQGSEA. Germline trimming cut 3 bases from V and 4 bases from J; bases unmatched to any gene: 0. The CDR3 consists of 13 residues. CDR3 in DNA: TGCAGCGTTGAGACTAGCGGGTACAATGAGCAGTTCTTC. It yields the protein CSVETSGYNEQFF.

The chain joins TRBV9 to TRBJ1-6, with no clear D. CDR1 and CDR2 (germline): SGDLS, YYNGEE. The CDR3 length is 15 residues. The ends were cut back, 4 bases at V and 7 bases at J, with 15 bases in the middle. DNA for the CDR3: TGTGCCAGCAGCTTCGTAGGTCTAGGAAATTCACCCCTCCACTTT. This gives the protein CASSFVGLGNSPLHF.

This clone was seen a single time. The CDR3 here is CASTLGHEQFF. CDR3 sequence (DNA): TGTGCCAGCACCCTAGGACATGAGCAGTTCTTC. The rearrangement uses TRBV27 and TRBJ2-1; D is unclear. V was shortened by 7 bases and J by 8 bases, with 9 bases between the two germline ends. CDR1 is MNHEY, CDR2 SMNVEV, per germline (reference sequence). CDR3 size: 11 residues.

As regards this clone: The junction does not match germline at one end; this may be a read error. The gene calls are TRBV9 and TRBJ1-2; D remains unclear. The CDR3 runs 14 residues. Germline V gene sequence: CDR1 SGDLS, CDR2 YYNGEE. In DNA form, the CDR3 reads TGTGCCAGCAGCGCAAAAGACTTAACGCCGGGTTTATGCTTC. Residues: CASSAKDLTPGLCF.

The rearrangement links TRBV9 to TRBJ2-3; 9 nucleotides align to TRBD2. This CDR3 is 17 amino acids long. The V segment lost 4 bases and the J segment 2 bases; nucleotides outside the gene matches: 11. Germline loops: CDR1 SGDLS, CDR2 YYNGEE. CDR3: CASSPWGSGGITDTQYF. The CDR3 DNA follows: TGTGCCAGCAGCCCCTGGGGTAGCGGGGGAATCACAGATACGCAGTATTTT.

On this clone itself: In the same sample, other DNA sequences code for this CDR3. The V call is TRBV3-1 (or the pseudogene TRBV3-2), the J call TRBJ2-1, with 9 bases fitting TRBD1. The CDR3 runs 15 residues. Trimming took 2 bases from V and 3 from J; bases not matched to a gene: 2. Germline V gives CDR1 LGHDT, CDR2 YNNKEL (reference sequence). The CDR3 DNA sequence: TGTGCCAGCAGCCAACCGGGACAGGGCTACAATGAGCAGTTCTTC. This sequence encodes CASSQPGQGYNEQFF.

The genes are TRBV3-1 (or the pseudogene TRBV3-2) and TRBJ2-7; D could derive from TRBD1 or TRBD2 (6 bases each). Germline V gene data show CDR1 as LGHDT and CDR2 as YNNKEL (reference sequence). With 4 bases removed from V and 4 bases from J, the gap between germline ends came to 14 bases. The CDR3 has 14 amino acids. Here the CDR3 DNA reads TGTGCCAGCAGCCCGGCACAGGGACTGTACGAGCAGTACTTC. This translates into CASSPAQGLYEQYF.

The gene calls are TRBV10-3 and TRBJ1-1; TRBD1 is a possible D gene (5 bases). This CDR3 contains 13 residues. In germline, CDR1 is ENHRY, CDR2 SYGVKD. Trimming removed 8 bases at V and 4 bases at J, with 14 bases between. The CDR3 coding sequence is TGTGCCATCCGGGCAGGGCAGGGCACTGAAGCTTTCTTT. Translating gives CAIRAGQGTEAFF.

V gene TRBV7-2 combines with J gene TRBJ2-3; 7 nucleotides align to TRBD1. Germline V gives CDR1 SGHTA, CDR2 FQGNSA. J lost 0 bases, V lost 1 base, and 4 bases had no gene match. The CDR3 has 16 amino acids. CDR3 loop: CASSLVTTGSTDTQYF. DNA for the CDR3: TGTGCCAGCAGCTTAGTCACGACAGGGAGCACAGATACGCAGTATTTT.

CDR3 nucleotides: TGTGCCAGCAGTCTTAGAGATGGACAGGGTGAGGGCGAAAAACTGTTTTTT. It encodes CASSLRDGQGEGEKLFF. This sequence joins TRBV28 and TRBJ1-4, with TRBD1 matching over 8 bases. Germline-derived CDR1 and CDR2 are MDHEN and SYDVKM. The trim removed 5 bases at V and 8 bases at J, leaving 16 bases unmatched. The CDR3 contains 17 residues.

This chain joins TRBV27 and TRBJ2-7; 10 positions agree with TRBD1. V lost 6 bases, J lost 4 bases, and 9 bases stayed unmatched. Germline V lookup: CDR1 MNHEY, CDR2 SMNVEV (reference sequence). The CDR3 totals 15 residues. CDR3 DNA: TGTGCCAGCAGCTCCGGGACAGGGGTATGGTACGAGCAGTACTTC. This encodes CASSSGTGVWYEQYF.

The chain has TRBV28 and TRBJ1-5, with TRBD1 as a possible D gene (5 bases). This CDR3 is built from 15 residues. V was clipped by 1 base and J by 3 bases, with 10 bases between them. From germline, CDR1 is MDHEN and CDR2 SYDVKM. The CDR3 DNA is TGTGCCAGCAGTTTATTCCAGGGCAACAATCAGCCCCAGCATTTT. Its protein is CASSLFQGNNQPQHF.

The rearrangement joins TRBV6-5 to TRBJ1-2; 9 nucleotides match TRBD1. The CDR3 contains 15 residues. CDR1 and CDR2 from the germline V gene are MNHEY and SVGAGI. J gave up 4 bases and V 3 bases, and 6 bases lay outside the gene matches. The CDR3 sequence: CASSYLGTGRYGYTF. The CDR3 region has the DNA TGTGCCAGCAGTTATCTCGGGACAGGGCGCTATGGCTACACCTTC.

V is TRBV4-3 and J is TRBJ1-6, with a weak D call TRBD1 (5 bases). This CDR3 comprises 15 residues. Looked up from germline, CDR1 is LGHNA and CDR2 is YSLEER. V gave up 6 bases and J gave up 6 bases, with 15 bases separating them. The CDR3: CASRPDSNFNSPLHF. The CDR3 DNA sequence: TGCGCCAGCAGACCCGACAGTAACTTTAATTCACCCCTCCACTTT.

The DNA for the CDR3 is TGTGCCAGCAGTTTATTGGGTTTTTCCTCTGGAAACACCATATATTTT. Protein sequence: CASSLLGFSSGNTIYF. V and J are TRBV28 and TRBJ1-3; D gene unclear. The length of the CDR3 is 16 residues. Germline CDR1 is MDHEN and CDR2 is SYDVKM. V was pared by 1 base and J by 0 bases, with 10 bases between.

Remarks on this clone: The sample has other DNA sequences that encode this CDR3 too. The genes are TRBV7-2 and TRBJ2-5; D ambiguous. Trimming pared 1 base from V and 1 base from J, leaving 4 bases between. Germline V gives CDR1 SGHTA, CDR2 FQGNSA. The CDR3 covers 13 residues. CDR3 DNA sequence: TGTGCCAGCAGCTTAGTAATCCAAGAGACCCAGTACTTC. This gives the protein CASSLVIQETQYF.

The J gene is TRBJ2-7, the V gene TRBV6-2 or TRBV6-3, with D maybe TRBD2 (6 bases). The germline V gene encodes CDR1 MNHEY and CDR2 SVGEGT. CDR3 length equals 13 residues. The V end was cut by 7 bases, the J end by 3 bases, with 13 bases between. CDR3 DNA: TGTGCCAGCACCCCAATGGGGGGCTACGAGCAGTACTTC. Its protein product is CASTPMGGYEQYF.

The chain links TRBV5-1 to TRBJ2-1; 8 bases line up with TRBD1. V was clipped by 4 bases and J by 6 bases; unmatched bases: 9. Germline loops: CDR1 SGHRS, CDR2 YFSETQ. The CDR3 totals 15 residues. CDR3 sequence: CASSIGQGISNEQFF. The CDR3 DNA reads as TGCGCCAGCAGCATAGGACAGGGAATCTCCAATGAGCAGTTCTTC.

This rearrangement joins TRBV4-1 to TRBJ2-6; D could derive from TRBD1 or TRBD2 (5 bases each). V gave up 5 bases and J gave up 2 bases, with 7 bases separating them. The CDR3 totals 14 residues. Germline V gene lookup returns CDR1 MGHRA and CDR2 YSYEKL. For the CDR3, the DNA is TGCGCCAGCAGCGGGACCCCTGGGGCCAACGTCCTGACTTTC. Translating it yields CASSGTPGANVLTF.

This clone was observed a single time. This chain joins TRBV5-1 and TRBJ2-2; 7 bases line up with TRBD2. The CDR3 contains 15 residues. The V and J ends lost 0 bases and 4 bases, in that order; junction bases with no gene match: 3. The germline V gene encodes CDR1 SGHRS and CDR2 YFSETQ. CDR3 sequence (DNA): TGCGCCAGCAGCTTGGGCGGGACTACCACCGGGGAGCTGTTTTTT. This codes for CASSLGGTTTGELFF. Drawing the rest from reference TRBV5-1 and TRBJ2-2, the complete variable domain is KAGVTQTPRYLIKTRGQQVTLSCSPISGHRSVSWYQQTPGQGLQFLFEYFSETQRNKGNFPGRFSGRQFSNSRSEMNVSTLELGDSALYLCASSLGGTTTGELFFGEGSRLTVL.